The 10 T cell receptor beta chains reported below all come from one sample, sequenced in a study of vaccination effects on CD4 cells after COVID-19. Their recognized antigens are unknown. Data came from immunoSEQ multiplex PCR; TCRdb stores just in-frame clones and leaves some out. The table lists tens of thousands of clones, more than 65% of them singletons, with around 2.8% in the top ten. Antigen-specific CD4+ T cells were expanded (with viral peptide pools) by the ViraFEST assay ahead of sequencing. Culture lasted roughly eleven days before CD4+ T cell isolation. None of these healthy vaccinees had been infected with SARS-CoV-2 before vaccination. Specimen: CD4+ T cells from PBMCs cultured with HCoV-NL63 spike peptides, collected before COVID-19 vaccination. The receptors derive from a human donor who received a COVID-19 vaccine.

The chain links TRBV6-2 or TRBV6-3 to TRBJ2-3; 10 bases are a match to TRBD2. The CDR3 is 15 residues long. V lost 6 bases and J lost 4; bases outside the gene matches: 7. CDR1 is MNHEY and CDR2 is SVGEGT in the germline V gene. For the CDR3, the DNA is TGTGCCAGCAGCCGAGCGGGGGGGCCCGCAGATACGCAGTATTTT. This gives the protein CASSRAGGPADTQYF.

The CDR3 reads CASSEQGYYEQYV. CDR3 nucleotide sequence: TGTGCCAGCAGTGAACAGGGATACTACGAGCAGTACGTC. The gene calls are TRBV6-1 and TRBJ2-7, with TRBD1 as a possible D gene (5 bases). CDR3 size: 13 residues. CDR1 is MNHNS and CDR2 is SASEGT in the germline V gene. V was cut by 2 bases and J by 3 bases, with 8 bases left in between.

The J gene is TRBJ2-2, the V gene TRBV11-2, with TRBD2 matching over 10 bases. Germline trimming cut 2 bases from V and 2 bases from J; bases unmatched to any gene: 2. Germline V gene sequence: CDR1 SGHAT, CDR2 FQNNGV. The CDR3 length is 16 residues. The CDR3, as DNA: TGTGCCAGCAGCTTATTAGCGGGGGGTAACACCGGGGAGCTGTTTTTT. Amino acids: CASSLLAGGNTGELFF. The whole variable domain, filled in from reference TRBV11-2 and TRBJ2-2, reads EAGVAQSPRYKIIEKRQSVAFWCNPISGHATLYWYQQILGQGPKLLIQFQNNGVVDDSQLPKDRFSAERLKGVDSTLKIQPAKLEDSAVYLCASSLLAGGNTGELFFGEGSRLTVL.

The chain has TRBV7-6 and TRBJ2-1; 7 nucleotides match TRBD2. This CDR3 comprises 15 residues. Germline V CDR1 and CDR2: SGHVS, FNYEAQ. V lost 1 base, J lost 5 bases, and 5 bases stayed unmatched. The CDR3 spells CASSLEALANNEQFF. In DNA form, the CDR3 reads TGTGCCAGCAGCTTAGAAGCACTAGCGAACAATGAGCAGTTCTTC.

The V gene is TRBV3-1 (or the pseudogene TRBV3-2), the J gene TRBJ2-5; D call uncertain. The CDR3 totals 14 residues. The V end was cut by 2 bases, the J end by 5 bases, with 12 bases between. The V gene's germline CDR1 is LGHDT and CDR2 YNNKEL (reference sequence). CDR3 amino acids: CASSQRASRETQYF. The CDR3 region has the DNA TGTGCCAGCAGCCAACGGGCGAGCCGGGAGACCCAGTACTTC.

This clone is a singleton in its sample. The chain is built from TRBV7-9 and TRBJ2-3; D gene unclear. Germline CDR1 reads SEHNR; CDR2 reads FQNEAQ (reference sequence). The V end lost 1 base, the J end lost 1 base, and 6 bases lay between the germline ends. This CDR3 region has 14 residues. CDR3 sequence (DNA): TGTGCCAGCAGCTTAGTCTCTGGCACAGATACGCAGTATTTT. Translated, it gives CASSLVSGTDTQYF.

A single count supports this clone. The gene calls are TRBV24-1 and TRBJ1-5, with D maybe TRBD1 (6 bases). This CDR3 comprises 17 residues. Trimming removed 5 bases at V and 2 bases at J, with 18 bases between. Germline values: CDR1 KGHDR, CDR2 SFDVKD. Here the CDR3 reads CATSGGLQGSGNQPQHF. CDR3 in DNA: TGTGCCACCAGTGGAGGCTTACAGGGATCGGGCAATCAGCCCCAGCATTTT.

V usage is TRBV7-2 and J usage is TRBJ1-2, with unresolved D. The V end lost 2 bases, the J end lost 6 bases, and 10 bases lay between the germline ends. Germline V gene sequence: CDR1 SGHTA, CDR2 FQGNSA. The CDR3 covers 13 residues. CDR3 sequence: CASSLSGLNGYTF. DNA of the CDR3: TGTGCCAGCAGCTTAAGTGGCTTGAATGGCTACACCTTC. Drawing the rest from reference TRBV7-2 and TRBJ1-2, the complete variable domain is GAGVSQSPSNKVTEKGKDVELRCDPISGHTALYWYRQSLGQGLEFLIYFQGNSAPDKSGLPSDRFSAERTGGSVSTLTIQRTQQEDSAVYLCASSLSGLNGYTFGSGTRLTVV.

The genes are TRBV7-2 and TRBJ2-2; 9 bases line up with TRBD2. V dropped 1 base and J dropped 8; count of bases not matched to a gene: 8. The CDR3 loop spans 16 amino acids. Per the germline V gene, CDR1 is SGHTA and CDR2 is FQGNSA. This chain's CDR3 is CASSLGGRGGAGELFF. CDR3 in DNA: TGTGCCAGCAGCTTAGGTGGGCGGGGGGGCGCTGGGGAGCTGTTTTTT.

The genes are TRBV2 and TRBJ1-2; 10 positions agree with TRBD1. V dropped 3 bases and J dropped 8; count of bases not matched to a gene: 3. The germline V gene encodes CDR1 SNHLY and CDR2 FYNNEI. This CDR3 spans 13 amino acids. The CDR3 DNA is TGTGCCAGCAGTGAGACAGGGGGCCGGGGCTACACCTTC. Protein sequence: CASSETGGRGYTF. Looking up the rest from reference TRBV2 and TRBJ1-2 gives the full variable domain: EPEVTQTPSHQVTQMGQEVILRCVPISNHLYFYWYRQILGQKVEFLVSFYNNEISEKSEIFDDQFSVERPDGSNFTLKIRSTKLEDSAMYFCASSETGGRGYTFGSGTRLTVV.